The 20 T cell receptor beta chains below come from one sample, sequenced in a study of identical twins. From the 5' RACE reads, TCRdb called clonotypes with MiXCR, one entry per CDR3 protein. The sample carries a few hundred thousand distinct CDR3 sequences, roughly 9.5% recorded once. Separately, the same data were catalogued under a study of yellow fever vaccine responses in identical twins.

Sample: PBMCs. Receptors were obtained from a woman between 18 and 29 years old in good health.

The V and J genes are TRBV7-3 and TRBJ1-1; no firm D call. Trimming removed 5 bases from V and 3 bases from J, with 10 bases in between. The CDR3 has 13 amino acids. Germline lookup yields CDR1 SGHTA and CDR2 FQGTGA. The chain's CDR3 is CASSKSLDTEAFF. CDR3 nucleotides: TGTGCCAGCAGCAAATCGTTGGACACTGAAGCTTTCTTT.

The gene calls are TRBV7-3 and TRBJ2-5; 9 nucleotides line up with TRBD2. This CDR3 contains 15 residues. Germline V gene sequence: CDR1 SGHTA, CDR2 FQGTGA. Germline trimming cut 3 bases from V and 5 bases from J; bases unmatched to any gene: 7. CDR3 DNA sequence: TGTGCCAGCAGCTTCGTCGCGGGGGGGCGTGAGACCCAGTACTTC. This sequence encodes CASSFVAGGRETQYF.

The table lists this clonotype with a few counts. J is TRBJ2-7 and V is TRBV6-1; 10 bases match TRBD1. V dropped 7 bases and J dropped 3; count of bases not matched to a gene: 3. The CDR3 is 13 amino acids. Per the germline V gene, CDR1 is MNHNS and CDR2 is SASEGT. CDR3 sequence (DNA): TGTGCCAGCAAAAGGACAGGGGGCTACGAGCAGTACTTC. It encodes CASKRTGGYEQYF.

This clonotype was seen many times. The chain couples TRBV3-1 to TRBJ1-1; D unresolved. The V gene lost 4 bases and the J gene lost 5 bases, with 14 bases spanning the gap. The CDR3 sequence is 14 residues long. From germline, CDR1 is LGHDT and CDR2 YNNKEL (reference sequence). CDR3 DNA sequence: TGTGCCAGCAGCCCTCGGAATGTGGGTACTGAAGCTTTCTTT. This gives the protein CASSPRNVGTEAFF. The entire variable domain, with the rest obtained from reference TRBV3-1 and TRBJ1-1, is as follows: DTAVSQTPKYLVTQMGNDKSIKCEQNLGHDTMYWYKQDSKKFLKIMFSYNNKELIINETVPNRFSPKSPDKAHLNLHINSLELGDSAVYFCASSPRNVGTEAFFGQGTRLTVV.

The chain combines TRBV5-1 with TRBJ2-3; 10 bases fit TRBD2. The CDR3 consists of 15 residues. Germline lookup yields CDR1 SGHRS and CDR2 YFSETQ. Trimming at V came to 7 bases and at J to 1 base, leaving 6 bases not matched to a gene. The CDR3 sequence: CASLPTSGGTDTQYF. CDR3 in DNA: TGCGCCAGCCTTCCAACTAGCGGGGGCACAGATACGCAGTATTTT. The full variable domain, with the rest looked up from reference TRBV5-1 and TRBJ2-3, is KAGVTQTPRYLIKTRGQQVTLSCSPISGHRSVSWYQQTPGQGLQFLFEYFSETQRNKGNFPGRFSGRQFSNSRSEMNVSTLELGDSALYLCASLPTSGGTDTQYFGPGTRLTVL.

The rearrangement uses TRBV6-5 and TRBJ2-5; D is tentatively TRBD1 or TRBD2 (6 bases each). Looked up from germline, CDR1 is MNHEY and CDR2 is SVGAGI. The CDR3 totals 15 residues. V was cut by 4 bases and J by 4 bases, with 16 bases left in between. CDR3 coding DNA: TGTGCCAGCAGTTCCACGGGACAAGCGGGAGAGACCCAGTACTTC. Amino acids: CASSSTGQAGETQYF.

This clonotype was picked up many times. The chain carries TRBV7-9 and TRBJ2-7, with a possible D match to TRBD1 (6 bases). Trimming left V 1 base short and J 6 bases short, with 22 bases between. The CDR3 consists of 17 residues. Per the germline V gene, CDR1 is SEHNR and CDR2 is FQNEAQ (reference sequence). The CDR3 nucleotides read TGTGCCAGCAGCTTAGTTCAAGGGGCAGGGGTCCTAAGCGAGCAGTACTTC. It yields the protein CASSLVQGAGVLSEQYF.

The J gene is TRBJ2-3, the V gene TRBV6-2 or TRBV6-3, with unresolved D. V was shortened by 4 bases and J by 2 bases, with 10 bases between the two germline ends. The germline CDR1 and CDR2 sequences are MNHEY and SVGEGT. There are 14 residues in the CDR3. The CDR3 spells CASSLRFLTDTQYF. The CDR3 DNA is TGTGCCAGCAGTTTACGGTTCCTCACAGATACGCAGTATTTT.

This clonotype was picked up many times. The chain uses TRBV12-3 or TRBV12-4 and TRBJ2-2; D remains unclear. V gave up 6 bases and J gave up 6 bases, with 17 bases separating them. CDR3 size: 15 residues. The CDR3 sequence: CASRPSGQAPGELFF. As DNA, the CDR3 is TGTGCCAGCAGGCCCTCGGGCCAGGCTCCCGGGGAGCTGTTTTTT.

This clonotype has only a few counts. The chain employs TRBV10-3 and TRBJ2-7, with 7 positions matching TRBD1. Germline CDR1 ENHRY, CDR2 SYGVKD. The CDR3 has 15 residues. Trimming at V came to 6 bases and at J to 6 bases, leaving 14 bases not matched to a gene. The CDR3: CAISGDSTGSGEQYF. The DNA of the CDR3 is TGTGCCATCAGCGGGGACAGCACGGGGTCTGGCGAGCAGTACTTC.

The chain employs TRBV20-1 and TRBJ1-5; D unresolved. Germline CDR1 reads DFQATT; CDR2 reads SNEGSKA (reference sequence). Between the trimmed V and J ends, which lost 3 bases and 0 bases, there was a span of 12 bases. This CDR3 spans 15 amino acids. The CDR3 DNA reads TGCAGTGCTAGGGACGGAAGCTTTAGCAATCAGCCCCAGCATTTT. It translates to CSARDGSFSNQPQHF.

The rearrangement uses TRBV7-2 and TRBJ1-2; D not certain. Germline lookup yields CDR1 SGHTA and CDR2 FQGNSA. Between the trimmed V and J ends, which lost 4 bases and 4 bases, there was a span of 16 bases. The CDR3 covers 15 residues. CDR3 DNA: TGTGCCAGCAGCTCGGTGGCGGGCTCGACCTATGGCTACACCTTC. Its translation: CASSSVAGSTYGYTF.

The gene calls are TRBV12-3 or TRBV12-4 and TRBJ1-5, with a tentative D call TRBD1 (6 bases). V was clipped by 5 bases and J by 6 bases, with 17 bases between them. CDR3 length equals 15 residues. The CDR3 nucleotides read TGTGCCAGCAGTCCTACAGGGAGCCTATCTCAGCCCCAGCATTTT. Translating gives CASSPTGSLSQPQHF.

This chain uses TRBV12-3 or TRBV12-4 with TRBJ2-2, with a tentative D call TRBD1 (6 bases). The CDR3 consists of 16 residues. V gave up 7 bases and J gave up 0 bases, with 15 bases separating them. CDR3 protein: CASTYSGTPNTGELFF. In DNA, the CDR3 is TGTGCCAGCACCTACTCCGGGACACCGAACACCGGGGAGCTGTTTTTT.

The chain couples TRBV20-1 to TRBJ2-1, with 8 positions matching TRBD2. Germline V gene lookup returns CDR1 DFQATT and CDR2 SNEGSKA (reference sequence). V dropped 0 bases and J dropped 3; count of bases not matched to a gene: 4. There are 15 residues in the CDR3. Here the CDR3 reads CSARDVSGVYNEQFF. CDR3 in DNA: TGCAGTGCTAGAGATGTTAGCGGGGTCTACAATGAGCAGTTCTTC.

This clonotype appeared a few times. The chain employs TRBV7-2 and TRBJ2-7; TRBD1 aligns across 9 bases. Germline assignment: CDR1 SGHTA and CDR2 FQGNSA. The CDR3 runs 13 residues. The ends lost 1 base at V and 6 bases at J; junction bases unmatched: 1. The CDR3 DNA reads as TGTGCCAGCAGCTTAGGGACAGGGGCCGAGCAGTACTTC. Translated, it gives CASSLGTGAEQYF.

The sample holds a few counts of this clonotype. The chain combines TRBV4-1 with TRBJ2-7; TRBD2 matches at 10 bases. Looked up from germline, CDR1 is MGHRA and CDR2 is YSYEKL. V dropped 4 bases and J dropped 2; count of bases not matched to a gene: 11. CDR3 length: 17 residues. CDR3 sequence (DNA): TGCGCCAGCAGCCGAACTCAAGGGACTAGCGAAACCTACGAGCAGTACTTC. It encodes CASSRTQGTSETYEQYF.

This chain joins TRBV20-1 and TRBJ2-7, with 7 bases identical to TRBD1. The CDR3 is 13 residues long. The germline V gene encodes CDR1 DFQATT and CDR2 SNEGSKA (reference sequence). After removal of 5 bases from V and 4 bases from J, the junction contained 8 bases not matched to a gene. The chain's CDR3 is CSAPRQGGYEQYF. CDR3 bases: TGCAGTGCTCCACGACAGGGTGGATACGAGCAGTACTTC.

The table lists this clonotype with a count of one. The chain uses TRBV25-1 and TRBJ2-1; TRBD1 matches 7 bases. CDR1 MGHDK and CDR2 SYGVNS come from the germline V gene. This CDR3 region has 15 residues. After removal of 6 bases from V and 0 bases from J, the junction contained 5 bases not matched to a gene. The CDR3 DNA is TGTGCCAGCAGGGACAGGAGAAGCTCCTACAATGAGCAGTTCTTC. Its protein product is CASRDRRSSYNEQFF.

This clonotype has just a few counts. The chain recombines TRBV6-4 with TRBJ2-1; D not resolved. V was cut by 8 bases and J by 11 bases, with 16 bases left in between. CDR1 and CDR2 from the germline V gene are MRHNA and SNTAGT. CDR3 length: 12 amino acids. The CDR3 nucleotides are TGTGCCAGCGGGGATGGTGCGACAAAGCAGTTCTTC. It encodes CASGDGATKQFF.